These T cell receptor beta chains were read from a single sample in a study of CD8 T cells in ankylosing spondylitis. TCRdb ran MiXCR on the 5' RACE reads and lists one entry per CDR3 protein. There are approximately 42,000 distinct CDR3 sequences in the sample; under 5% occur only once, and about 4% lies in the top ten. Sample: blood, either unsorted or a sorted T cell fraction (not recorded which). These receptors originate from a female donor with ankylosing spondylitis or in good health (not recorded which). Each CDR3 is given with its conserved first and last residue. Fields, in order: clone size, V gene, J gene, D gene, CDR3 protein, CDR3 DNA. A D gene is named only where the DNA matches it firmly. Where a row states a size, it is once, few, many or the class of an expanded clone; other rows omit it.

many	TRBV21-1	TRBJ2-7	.	CASSKEAATYEQYF	TGTGCCAGCAGCAAAGAGGCAGCCACCTACGAGCAGTACTTC
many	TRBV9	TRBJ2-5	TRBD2	CASNLAGGPQETQYF	TGTGCCAGCAACCTAGCGGGGGGTCCTCAAGAGACCCAGTACTTC
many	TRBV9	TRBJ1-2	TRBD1	CASSSGAPGQGGGYTF	TGTGCCAGCAGCTCGGGGGCACCGGGACAGGGCGGTGGCTACACCTTC
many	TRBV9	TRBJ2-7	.	CASSVGLGNNEQYF	TGTGCCAGCAGCGTCGGTCTAGGGAATAACGAGCAGTACTTC
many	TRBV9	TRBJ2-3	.	CASSAGLGRSKQYF	TGTGCCAGCAGCGCGGGACTCGGTCGCAGTAAGCAGTATTTT
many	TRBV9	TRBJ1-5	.	CASSRDWGIQPQHF	TGTGCCAGCAGCCGCGACTGGGGGATCCAGCCCCAGCATTTT
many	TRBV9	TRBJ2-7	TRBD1	CASSRQGSIGEQYF	TGTGCCAGCAGTAGACAGGGTAGCATAGGCGAGCAGTACTTC
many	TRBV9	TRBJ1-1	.	CASSVTVMNTEAFF	TGTGCCAGCAGCGTGACAGTTATGAACACTGAAGCTTTCTTT
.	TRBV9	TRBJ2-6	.	CASSQARGSPGSGANVLTF	TGTGCCAGCAGTCAAGCCCGAGGCAGCCCTGGCTCTGGGGCCAACGTCCTGACTTTC
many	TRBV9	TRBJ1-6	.	CASSDAENSPLHF	TGTGCCAGCAGCGATGCAGAGAATTCACCCCTCCACTTT
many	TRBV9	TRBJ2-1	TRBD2	CASSSGGGGHNEQFF	TGTGCCAGCAGCTCGGGGGGCGGGGGGCACAATGAGCAGTTCTTC
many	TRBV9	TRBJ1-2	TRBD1	CASSDPGQGSYGYTF	TGTGCCAGCAGCGACCCGGGACAGGGTTCCTATGGCTACACCTTC
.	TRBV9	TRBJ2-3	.	CASSEGGLSSADTQYF	TGTGCCAGCAGCGAGGGGGGACTGAGTAGCGCAGATACGCAGTATTTT
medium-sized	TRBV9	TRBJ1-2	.	CASSTGPEHGYTF	TGTGCCAGCAGCACAGGACCAGAGCATGGCTACACCTTC
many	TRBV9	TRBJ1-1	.	CASSVAELTEAFF	TGTGCCAGCAGCGTCGCAGAACTCACTGAAGCTTTCTTT
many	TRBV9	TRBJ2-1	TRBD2	CASSVLATSGGANEQFF	TGTGCCAGCAGCGTGCTGGCGACTAGCGGGGGGGCAAATGAGCAGTTCTTC
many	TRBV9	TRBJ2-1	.	CASSVVGGSQFF	TGTGCCAGCAGCGTAGTTGGGGGGTCGCAGTTCTTC
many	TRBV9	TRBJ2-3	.	CASSATGRNTDTQYF	TGTGCCAGCAGCGCCACGGGACGGAACACAGATACGCAGTATTTT
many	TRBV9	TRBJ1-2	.	CASSVNFNYGYTF	TGTGCCAGCAGCGTAAACTTCAACTATGGCTACACCTTC
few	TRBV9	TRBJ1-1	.	CASSVEGTRNTEAFF	TGTGCCAGCAGCGTAGAGGGGACGCGAAACACTGAAGCTTTCTTT
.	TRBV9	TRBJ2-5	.	CASSVSGDQETQYF	TGTGCCAGCAGCGTATCGGGGGACCAAGAGACCCAGTACTTC
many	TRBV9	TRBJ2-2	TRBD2	CASSVGFGGGITGELFF	TGTGCCAGCAGCGTAGGTTTCGGCGGGGGGATTACCGGGGAGCTGTTTTTT
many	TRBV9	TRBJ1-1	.	CASSVEVVNTEAFF	TGTGCCAGCAGCGTAGAGGTAGTGAACACTGAAGCTTTCTTT
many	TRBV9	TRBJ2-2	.	CASSYGYTGELFF	TGTGCCAGCAGTTACGGGTACACCGGGGAGCTGTTTTTT
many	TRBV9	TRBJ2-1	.	CASSPPTGRDSYNEQFF	TGTGCCAGCAGCCCCCCCACGGGCCGTGACTCCTACAATGAGCAGTTCTTC
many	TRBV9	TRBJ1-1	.	CASSEGHGTEAFF	TGTGCCAGCAGCGAGGGGCACGGCACTGAAGCTTTCTTT
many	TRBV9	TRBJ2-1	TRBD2	CASSPTSGVYNEQFF	TGTGCCAGCAGTCCCACTAGCGGGGTGTACAATGAGCAGTTCTTC
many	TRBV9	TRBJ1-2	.	CASSPSVSNYGYTF	TGTGCCAGCAGCCCCTCAGTGAGTAACTATGGCTACACCTTC
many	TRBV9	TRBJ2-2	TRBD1	CASTPDRAIGGELFF	TGTGCCAGCACCCCGGACAGGGCTATTGGCGGGGAGCTGTTTTTT
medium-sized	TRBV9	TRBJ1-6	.	CASSVEGNSPLHF	TGTGCCAGCAGCGTCGAGGGTAATTCACCCCTCCACTTT
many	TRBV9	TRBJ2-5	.	CASSVGAGRETQYF	TGTGCCAGCAGCGTAGGGGCGGGAAGAGAGACCCAGTACTTC
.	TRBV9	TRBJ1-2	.	CASSAYGSYGYTF	TGTGCCAGCAGCGCCTACGGGTCCTATGGCTACACCTTC
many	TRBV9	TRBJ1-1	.	CASSARDSTEAFF	TGTGCCAGCAGCGCCAGGGATAGCACTGAAGCTTTCTTT
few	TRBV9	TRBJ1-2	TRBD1	CASTGEDRVGEYYGYTF	TGTGCCAGCACCGGGGAGGACAGGGTCGGCGAATACTATGGCTACACCTTC
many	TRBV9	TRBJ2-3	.	CASSPLALHSHTQYF	TGTGCCAGCAGCCCGCTGGCTCTACATAGCCATACGCAGTATTTT
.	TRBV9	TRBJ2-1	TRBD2	CASSILAGLDNEQFF	TGTGCCAGCAGCATCCTAGCGGGTTTGGACAATGAGCAGTTCTTC
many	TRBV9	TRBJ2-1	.	CASSVGIASDEQFF	TGTGCCAGCAGCGTAGGTATTGCGAGCGATGAGCAGTTCTTC
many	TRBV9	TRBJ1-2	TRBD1	CASSERQTGPGYGYTF	TGTGCCAGCAGCGAGCGCCAGACAGGGCCCGGATATGGCTACACCTTC
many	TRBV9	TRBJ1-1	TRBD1	CASSPTSGQGKNTEAFF	TGTGCCAGCAGCCCTACCTCGGGACAGGGAAAAAACACTGAAGCTTTCTTT
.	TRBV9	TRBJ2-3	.	CASSVALAAVDTQYF	TGTGCCAGCAGCGTAGCGTTAGCGGCAGTAGATACGCAGTATTTT
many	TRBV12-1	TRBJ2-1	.	CASSLDSGGDANEQFF	TGTGCCAGCAGCCTGGATAGCGGGGGGGATGCCAATGAGCAGTTCTTC
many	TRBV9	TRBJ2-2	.	CASSVGLRNTGELFF	TGTGCCAGCAGCGTTGGACTCAGAAACACCGGGGAGCTGTTTTTT
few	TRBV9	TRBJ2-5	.	CASSLIGGPETQYF	TGTGCCAGCAGCCTTATCGGGGGACCGGAGACCCAGTACTTC
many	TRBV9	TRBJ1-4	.	CASSPSVGVNEKLFF	TGTGCCAGCAGCCCCAGCGTGGGAGTTAATGAAAAACTGTTTTTT
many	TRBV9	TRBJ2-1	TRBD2	CASTLKAGGINEQFF	TGTGCCAGCACCCTCAAAGCGGGGGGCATAAATGAGCAGTTCTTC
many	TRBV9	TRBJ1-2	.	CASSVNRADGYTF	TGTGCCAGCAGCGTTAACAGGGCCGATGGCTACACCTTC
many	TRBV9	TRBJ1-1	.	CASSVVLSGNTEAFF	TGTGCCAGCAGCGTAGTTCTCAGTGGAAACACTGAAGCTTTCTTT
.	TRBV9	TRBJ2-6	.	CASSPRGLRLSGANVLTF	TGTGCCAGCAGCCCGAGGGGTCTCAGACTCTCTGGGGCCAACGTCCTGACTTTC
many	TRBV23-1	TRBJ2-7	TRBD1	CASRGGQGKRYEQYF	TGCGCCAGCAGGGGAGGACAGGGGAAGAGGTACGAGCAGTACTTC
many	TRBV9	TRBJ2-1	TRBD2	CASSDSLAGDYNEQFF	TGTGCCAGCAGCGACTCCTTAGCGGGGGACTACAATGAGCAGTTCTTC
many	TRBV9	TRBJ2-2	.	CASSSHFRGNTGELFF	TGTGCCAGCAGCTCACACTTCCGGGGTAACACCGGGGAGCTGTTTTTT
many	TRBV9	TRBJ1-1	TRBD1	CASSNLPGTGLAFF	TGTGCCAGCAGCAATCTTCCGGGGACAGGGTTGGCTTTCTTT
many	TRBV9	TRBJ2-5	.	CASSVEAGTADHRGTQYF	TGTGCCAGCAGCGTAGAGGCGGGGACTGCCGATCACCGGGGGACCCAGTACTTC